The rows below give T cell receptor beta chains drawn from one sample of a study of T-cell memory formation after mild COVID-19. TCRdb passed the 5' RACE reads through MiXCR, listing each CDR3 protein once. The repertoire holds hundreds of thousands of distinct CDR3 sequences, with 15% to 20% as singletons. Sequencing used PBMCs or a T cell subset sorted from them (not recorded which). The source is an adult woman who had mild COVID-19 (a few samples of this study predate the infection). Cell type and time point are not known. Both conserved end residues are part of each CDR3. A D gene is named only where the DNA matches it firmly. Clone sizes are given selectively: once, few, many, or a class where the clone is expanded.

TRBD1 18 . TRBJ2-7 TRBV27 TGTGCCAGCAGTTTGAAGGGGCTATGGGACAGGGTCTCCTACGAGCAGTACTTC CASSLKGLWDRVSYEQYF
. 14 many TRBJ2-3 TRBV5-1 TGCGCCAGCACCTCAGGACCTAGCACAGATACGCAGTATTTT CASTSGPSTDTQYF
TRBD2 15 few TRBJ2-1 TRBV9 TGTGCCAGCAGCGTAGCTAGCGGGGGGGCCCATGAGCAGTTCTTC CASSVASGGAHEQFF
TRBD1 13 many TRBJ2-7 TRBV25-1 TGTGCCAGTAGACAGGGGGGCTCCTACGAGCAGTACTTC CASRQGGSYEQYF
. 14 . TRBJ1-1 TRBV29-1 TGCAGCGTTGAGTCCGGCACACTGAACACTGAAGCTTTCTTT CSVESGTLNTEAFF
TRBD1 14 . TRBJ1-2 TRBV3-1 TGTGCCAGCAACCTGGGACAGGGGAACTATGGCTACACCTTC CASNLGQGNYGYTF
. 14 few TRBJ1-1 TRBV12-3/TRBV12-4 TGTGCCAGCAGTTTAAGGGAAGGAAGCACTGAAGCTTTCTTT CASSLREGSTEAFF
. 14 many TRBJ1-5 TRBV12-3/TRBV12-4 TGTGCCAGCAGTCGGACAGATAGCAATCAGCCCCAGCATTTT CASSRTDSNQPQHF
TRBD2 14 . TRBJ2-7 TRBV18 TGTGCCAGCTCACCACAGACTAGCGGGTACGAGCAGTACTTC CASSPQTSGYEQYF
. 13 few TRBJ1-5 TRBV12-3/TRBV12-4 TGTGCCAGCAGCTCACTGACCAGTCAGCCCCAGCATTTT CASSSLTSQPQHF
. 14 many TRBJ2-7 TRBV9 TGTGCCAGCAGCGTAGGGACAAACTCCTACGAGCAGTACTTC CASSVGTNSYEQYF
TRBD2 15 . TRBJ2-1 TRBV7-3 TGTGCCAGCAGCCCCCGGGGAGCGGGGTACAATGAGCAGTTCTTC CASSPRGAGYNEQFF
TRBD2 14 . TRBJ2-5 TRBV7-2 TGTGCCAGCAGCAACCGGGGGGGACCGGAGACCCAGTACTTC CASSNRGGPETQYF
TRBD1 14 . TRBJ2-5 TRBV24-1 TGTGCCACCGGGACAGTGCGCGATCAAGAGACCCAGTACTTC CATGTVRDQETQYF
. 14 . TRBJ2-7 TRBV2 TGTGCCAGCGGGACGGGGGTCCTCTCCTACGAGCAGTACTTC CASGTGVLSYEQYF
TRBD2 15 . TRBJ2-1 TRBV4-1 TGCGCCAGCAGCCAGACTAGCGGGAGGGGTAATGAGCAGTTCTTC CASSQTSGRGNEQFF
TRBD1 15 few TRBJ2-7 TRBV9 TGTGCCAGCAGCTACGGGACAGAAGGCACCTACGAGCAGTACTTC CASSYGTEGTYEQYF
TRBD2 16 many TRBJ2-1 TRBV11-2 TGTGCCAGCAGCCTAAAACTAGCGGGAGTATCAAATGAGCAGTTCTTC CASSLKLAGVSNEQFF
TRBD1 15 many TRBJ2-7 TRBV5-1 TGCGCCAGCAGCTTGGATGGACAGGACTTTTACGAGCAGTACTTC CASSLDGQDFYEQYF
. 13 . TRBJ1-1 TRBV6-5 TGTGCCAGCAGTTACAACGGCGTGCCTGAAGCTTTCTTT CASSYNGVPEAFF
. 13 . TRBJ1-5 TRBV6-5 TGTGCCAGCAGTGACGGATACAATCAGCCCCAGCATTTT CASSDGYNQPQHF
TRBD1 13 few TRBJ1-1 TRBV20-1 TGCAGTTCCTCCCCAGACAGGGCGGGGGGAGCTTTCTTT CSSSPDRAGGAFF
. 15 . TRBJ2-7 TRBV12-3/TRBV12-4 TGTGCCAGCAGTGATTTCGGGAGAAGCGTCTACGAGCAGTACTTC CASSDFGRSVYEQYF
. 17 . TRBJ2-3 TRBV7-9 TGTGCCAGCAGCCAGACGGACACTAGCCTCGGGACAGATACGCAGTATTTT CASSQTDTSLGTDTQYF
. 12 . TRBJ2-7 TRBV20-1 TGCAGTGCTAGTATCCGGTCCTACGAGCAGTACTTC CSASIRSYEQYF
. 16 few TRBJ1-6 TRBV25-1 TGTGCCAGCAGTGGACACAGGGACCCCTATAATTCACCCCTCCACTTT CASSGHRDPYNSPLHF
. 14 few TRBJ1-2 TRBV14 TGTGCCAGCAGCCATCCTGGACAGCCTTATGGCTACACCTTC CASSHPGQPYGYTF
. 13 . TRBJ2-4 TRBV27 TGTGCCAGCAGTCGCTTTGGGGACAACATTCAGTACTTC CASSRFGDNIQYF
. 16 few TRBJ2-3 TRBV18 TGTGCCAGCTCAGCCCGCGCGGGACGGTGGGGCGATACGCAGTATTTT CASSARAGRWGDTQYF
TRBD2 15 . TRBJ2-2 TRBV6-1 TGTGCCAGCAGTGAGAGCGGGATGAACACCGGGGAGCTGTTTTTT CASSESGMNTGELFF
. 14 few TRBJ1-1 TRBV27 TGTGCCAGCAGTTTCTCCGGGACTCGGACTGAAGCTTTCTTT CASSFSGTRTEAFF
TRBD1 16 . TRBJ1-6 TRBV20-1 TGCAGTGCTAGAGACCCCCGGGACAGACCTAATTCACCCCTCCACTTT CSARDPRDRPNSPLHF
. 13 few TRBJ1-1 TRBV7-9 TGTGCCAGCAGCGCGGACACAAACACTGAAGCTTTCTTT CASSADTNTEAFF
TRBD1 15 few TRBJ2-7 TRBV5-1 TGCGCCAGCAGCTCCGACAGGGACACCATCTACGAGCAGTACTTC CASSSDRDTIYEQYF
. 15 few TRBJ1-2 TRBV3-1 TGTGCCAGCAGCCACCCCCACACAGGGCTCTATGGCTACACCTTC CASSHPHTGLYGYTF
. 14 once TRBJ1-1 TRBV12-3/TRBV12-4 TGTGCCACGTCGCGGTCGGGGGCCCGCACTGAAGCTTTCTTT CATSRSGARTEAFF
. 14 . TRBJ2-3 TRBV3-1 TGTGCCAGCAGCCGATCCGGGTACACAGATACGCAGTATTTT CASSRSGYTDTQYF
. 14 . TRBJ2-3 TRBV30 TGTGCCTGGAGCGGATTGGGCGGCACAGATACGCAGTATTTT CAWSGLGGTDTQYF
. 14 few TRBJ2-4 TRBV3-1 TGTGCCAGCAGCCGGCGGGAAGGACAAAACATTCAGTACTTC CASSRREGQNIQYF
. 19 few TRBJ2-6 TRBV3-1 TGTGCCAGCAGCCCGAGACCATTTGGACGCCTCTCTGGGGCCAACGTCCTGACTTTC CASSPRPFGRLSGANVLTF
TRBD1 14 few TRBJ2-7 TRBV7-2 TGTGCCAGCAGCTTAGATAGGGGGCGGCTCGAGCAGTACTTC CASSLDRGRLEQYF
. 14 . TRBJ1-1 TRBV6-1 TGTGCCAGCACTCAACAGGGAAAGGGGACTGAAGCTTTCTTT CASTQQGKGTEAFF
TRBD1 16 . TRBJ1-2 TRBV3-1 TGTGCCAGCAGCCAAGATGAACAGGGGGGGATCTATGGCTACACCTTC CASSQDEQGGIYGYTF
. 14 . TRBJ2-5 TRBV2 TGTGCCAGCAAATCTAGCGCGGTATTGGAGACCCAGTACTTC CASKSSAVLETQYF
. 17 few TRBJ2-2 TRBV2 TGTGCCAGCAGTGGGCGCCCAAACAGGGCGTTAGCCGGGGAGCTGTTTTTT CASSGRPNRALAGELFF
TRBD2 16 few TRBJ2-3 TRBV12-3/TRBV12-4 TGTGCCAGCAGTTTAACCCCAGCGGGAGAGGATTATACGCAGTATTTT CASSLTPAGEDYTQYF
. 13 . TRBJ2-5 TRBV29-1 TGCAGCGTTGAGTCAGCAGGGTTGGAGACCCAGTACTTC CSVESAGLETQYF
TRBD2 17 . TRBJ2-2 TRBV6-2/TRBV6-3 TGTGCCAGCAGTACCACCCTAGCGGGAGGTTCCACCGGGGAGCTGTTTTTT CASSTTLAGGSTGELFF
. 15 few TRBJ2-5 TRBV7-2 TGTGCCAGCAGCCTTCGCGGGGTGGGGTCGCAGACCCAGTACTTC CASSLRGVGSQTQYF
TRBD2 15 few TRBJ2-1 TRBV6-5 TGTGCCAGCAGTTACGGAGCGGGAGGGCCCGATGAGCAGTTCTTC CASSYGAGGPDEQFF
. 15 . TRBJ2-3 TRBV7-2 TGTGCCAGCAGCTTACGGACTGGAAGGACAGATACGCAGTATTTT CASSLRTGRTDTQYF
. 15 . TRBJ1-1 TRBV9 TGTGCCAGCAGTTCCCGGGGGGTGCCGAACACTGAAGCTTTCTTT CASSSRGVPNTEAFF
TRBD1 17 few TRBJ2-4 TRBV27 TGTGCCAGCAGTTCATGGGACAGTTCTCTAGCCAAAAACATTCAGTACTTC CASSSWDSSLAKNIQYF
. 13 . TRBJ1-3 TRBV7-9 TGTGCCAGCAGCTTAGCGGACTTATACACCATATATTTT CASSLADLYTIYF
. 12 . TRBJ2-7 TRBV20-1 TGCAGTGCTAGAGGCACAGATGACCCGGAGTACTTC CSARGTDDPEYF
. 20 few TRBJ1-1 TRBV12-3/TRBV12-4 TGTGCCAGCAGTGATAAACTTTTGGAGGCCAGTCTTAAGACAGGCACTGAAGCTTTCTTT CASSDKLLEASLKTGTEAFF
TRBD1 16 . TRBJ2-3 TRBV5-1 TGCGCCAGCAGCCAAGGGACAGGGGCTAGCACAGATACGCAGTATTTT CASSQGTGASTDTQYF
. 13 . TRBJ1-1 TRBV2 TGTGCCAGCAGAGATACCGGGAAACCGGGCGCTTTCTTT CASRDTGKPGAFF
. 11 . TRBJ2-7 TRBV20-1 TGCAGTGCTAGCGGGGGACGCGAGCAGTACTTC CSASGGREQYF